Below, 23 T cell receptor beta chains from the same sample are listed, as sequenced in a study of neurological immune-mediated disorders. Time point specified: longitudinal time-point 2. TCRdb reprocessed the 5' RACE reads via MiXCR and lists one record per CDR3 protein. Of roughly 60,000 distinct CDR3 sequences listed, roughly 9.7% are singletons. The sequencing sample was made of PBMCs. The origin of the receptors is a man younger than 45 in good health.

This chain joins TRBV6-6 and TRBJ2-7, with D possibly TRBD1 on 7 matching bases. Trimming left V 6 bases short and J 0 bases short, with 15 bases between. The CDR3 totals 15 residues. In germline, CDR1 is MNHNY, CDR2 SVGAGI (reference sequence). The chain's CDR3 is CASSRQGLSSYEQYF. The CDR3 coding sequence is TGTGCCAGCAGCCGACAGGGACTGAGCTCCTACGAGCAGTACTTC.

The rearrangement uses TRBV20-1 and TRBJ2-7; D remains ambiguous. Germline V gene lookup returns CDR1 DFQATT and CDR2 SNEGSKA (reference sequence). The CDR3 extends over 12 amino acids. The V end was cut by 0 bases, the J end by 0 bases, with 3 bases between. CDR3 nucleotide sequence: TGCAGTGCTAGAGAACCCTCCTACGAGCAGTACTTC. It specifies CSAREPSYEQYF.

This clonotype showed up many times. The V gene is TRBV10-3, the J gene TRBJ2-2, with D tentatively TRBD1 (6 bases). V dropped 11 bases and J dropped 0 bases, with 19 bases sitting between them. Per germline, CDR1 ENHRY and CDR2 SYGVKD. This CDR3 is built from 16 residues. CDR3 in amino acids: CASSRDTFANTGELFF. As DNA, the CDR3 is TGTGCCTCGTCCCGGGACACGTTCGCGAACACCGGGGAGCTGTTTTTT.

This clonotype was recorded many times. The chain carries TRBV5-1 and TRBJ2-1; 9 bases are a match to TRBD2. The junction had 7 bases not matched to a gene; V was cut back by 4 bases and J by 5 bases. The germline V gene encodes CDR1 SGHRS and CDR2 YFSETQ. The CDR3 has 15 amino acids. CDR3 bases: TGCGCCAGCAGCGGGGGACTAGCCGGGCACAATGAGCAGTTCTTC. Translating it yields CASSGGLAGHNEQFF.

V usage is TRBV12-3 or TRBV12-4 and J usage is TRBJ1-1; D gene uncertain. The CDR3 totals 14 residues. The V and J ends lost 5 bases and 0 bases respectively, with 10 bases between them. The CDR3 region is CASSPRPMNTEAFF. CDR3 DNA: TGTGCCAGCAGTCCGCGCCCCATGAACACTGAAGCTTTCTTT.

This clonotype was seen ten or more times. This chain connects TRBV28 to TRBJ2-7; the D is unclear. This CDR3 contains 14 residues. Deletions cut 6 bases from V and 4 bases from J, with 16 bases between. In germline, CDR1 is MDHEN, CDR2 SYDVKM. CDR3 residues: CASSSRTALYEQYF. DNA of the CDR3: TGTGCCAGCAGCTCGAGGACCGCCCTTTACGAGCAGTACTTC. The complete variable domain, with remaining parts taken from reference TRBV28 and TRBJ2-7, reads DVKVTQSSRYLVKRTGEKVFLECVQDMDHENMFWYRQDPGLGLRLIYFSYDVKMKEKGDIPEGYSVSREKKERFSLILESASTNQTSMYLCASSSRTALYEQYFGPGTRLTVT.

This clonotype has a count of ten or more. This chain links TRBV6-6 with TRBJ2-6; a weak D match, TRBD1 (5 bases). There are 17 residues in the CDR3. The germline V and J ends were trimmed by 2 bases and 1 base, with 12 bases remaining between them. Germline loops: CDR1 MNHNY, CDR2 SVGAGI (reference sequence). The CDR3 DNA reads TGTGCCAGCAGTTACGTCAGGGAATCTTCTGGGGCCAACGTCCTGACTTTC. Translation gives CASSYVRESSGANVLTF.

The chain carries TRBV7-9 and TRBJ2-1, with D unclear. The germline V gene has CDR1 SEHNR and CDR2 FQNEAQ (reference sequence). V was pared by 1 base and J by 10 bases, with 11 bases between. This CDR3 comprises 13 residues. The CDR3 DNA follows: TGTGCCAGCAGCTTAGTGTCTTCCCTCGAGCAGTTCTTC. Encoded protein: CASSLVSSLEQFF.

This clonotype was seen many times. This chain joins TRBV12-3 or TRBV12-4 and TRBJ1-4, with 8 bases identical to TRBD1. The CDR3 contains 16 residues. The V segment lost 6 bases and the J segment 8 bases; nucleotides outside the gene matches: 14. CDR3 sequence: CASRPQGAVGGEKLFF. The CDR3 bases are TGTGCCAGCAGGCCCCAGGGGGCGGTGGGGGGAGAAAAACTGTTTTTT.

This clonotype showed up many times. This chain uses TRBV11-2 with TRBJ1-1; D gene unclear. CDR3 length equals 16 residues. Germline-derived CDR1 and CDR2 are SGHAT and FQNNGV. The V and J ends lost 1 base and 0 bases respectively, with 12 bases between them. The CDR3 sequence: CASSLAGWRMNTEAFF. The DNA for the CDR3 is TGTGCCAGCAGCTTAGCGGGGTGGCGCATGAACACTGAAGCTTTCTTT.

This clonotype showed up many times. V gene TRBV20-1 combines with J gene TRBJ1-6, with unresolved D. Germline V gene lookup returns CDR1 DFQATT and CDR2 SNEGSKA (reference sequence). The length of the CDR3 is 16 residues. V lost 0 bases and J 10 bases, leaving 19 bases between the germline ends. DNA of the CDR3: TGCAGTGCTAGAGATCCCGCGGTTGGTCTTGGGTCACCCCTCCACTTT. Protein sequence: CSARDPAVGLGSPLHF.

There are many counts of this clonotype. The chain has TRBV11-2 and TRBJ2-2; TRBD1 matches at 8 bases. Germline assignment: CDR1 SGHAT and CDR2 FQNNGV. The CDR3 is 15 residues long. Unmatched junction bases numbered 3, after V lost 5 bases and J lost 1 base. The CDR3 region is CASSPGTGNTGELFF. The CDR3 DNA reads TGTGCCAGCAGCCCCGGGACAGGGAACACCGGGGAGCTGTTTTTT. Full variable domain (missing parts from reference TRBV11-2 and TRBJ2-2): EAGVAQSPRYKIIEKRQSVAFWCNPISGHATLYWYQQILGQGPKLLIQFQNNGVVDDSQLPKDRFSAERLKGVDSTLKIQPAKLEDSAVYLCASSPGTGNTGELFFGEGSRLTVL.

This clonotype showed up many times. V gene TRBV29-1 combines with J gene TRBJ2-7; D perhaps matches TRBD1 (6 bases). Germline values: CDR1 SQVTM, CDR2 ANQGSEA. V shed 6 bases and J shed 2 bases, with 14 bases lying between them. The CDR3 runs to 13 residues. Written as DNA, the CDR3 is TGCAGCGTCCGGGACACCGAAACCTACGAGCAGTACTTC. The encoded protein is CSVRDTETYEQYF.

The sample holds many counts of this clonotype. This chain uses TRBV28 with TRBJ2-7; 8 nucleotides agree with TRBD2. CDR3 length: 15 amino acids. The V gene end was trimmed by 5 bases and the J gene end by 2 bases; junction bases not matched to a gene: 8. Looked up from germline, CDR1 is MDHEN and CDR2 is SYDVKM. The CDR3 nucleotides read TGTGCCAGCAGTCTCCCGGGGGGGGTAGCCTACGAGCAGTACTTC. Its translation: CASSLPGGVAYEQYF.

This clonotype was counted ten times or more. The V call is TRBV5-1, the J call TRBJ2-1, with TRBD1 matching over 7 bases. This CDR3 has 15 amino acids. Trimming at V came to 1 base and at J to 4 bases, leaving 5 bases not matched to a gene. Germline V CDR1 and CDR2: SGHRS, YFSETQ. This CDR3 is CASSLPGQLYNEQFF. Here the CDR3 DNA reads TGCGCCAGCAGCTTGCCGGGACAGTTATACAATGAGCAGTTCTTC.

This clonotype occurred many times. The chain couples TRBV28 to TRBJ2-1, with TRBD1 matching over 8 bases. CDR1 and CDR2 from the germline V gene are MDHEN and SYDVKM. The CDR3 is 15 amino acids. The junction had 10 bases not matched to a gene; V was cut back by 5 bases and J by 7 bases. The CDR3 bases are TGTGCCAGCAGTATAACTACCCAGGGGGCGAATGAGCAGTTCTTC. This codes for CASSITTQGANEQFF. The variable domain in full, with the rest retrieved from reference TRBV28 and TRBJ2-1, is DVKVTQSSRYLVKRTGEKVFLECVQDMDHENMFWYRQDPGLGLRLIYFSYDVKMKEKGDIPEGYSVSREKKERFSLILESASTNQTSMYLCASSITTQGANEQFFGPGTRLTVL.

This clonotype has at least ten counts. The V call is TRBV20-1, the J call TRBJ2-1, with D perhaps TRBD2 (6 bases). The CDR3 is 15 amino acids. CDR1 and CDR2 (germline): DFQATT, SNEGSKA (reference sequence). Trimming left V 4 bases short and J 4 bases short, with 17 bases between. CDR3 amino acids: CSAISRSGNYNEQFF. DNA of the CDR3: TGCAGTGCTATTTCCCGTAGCGGAAATTACAATGAGCAGTTCTTC.

This clonotype was picked up many times. The chain uses TRBV6-1 and TRBJ2-1, with D perhaps matching TRBD1 (5 bases). Trimming cost V 3 bases and J 5 bases, with 8 bases left between them. This CDR3 has 13 amino acids. Germline V gene lookup returns CDR1 MNHNS and CDR2 SASEGT. The CDR3 is CASSETENNEQFF. The CDR3 coding sequence is TGTGCCAGCAGTGAGACAGAGAACAATGAGCAGTTCTTC.

This clonotype was observed a single time. The V and J genes are TRBV10-3 and TRBJ2-5; TRBD2 aligns across 13 bases. Germline trimming cut 2 bases from V and 4 bases from J; bases unmatched to any gene: 13. The length of the CDR3 is 19 residues. Germline assignment: CDR1 ENHRY and CDR2 SYGVKD. In DNA, the CDR3 is TGTGCCATCAGTGAGAGAACCGGGACTAGCGGGAAGGGAATAGAGACCCAGTACTTC. It is translated as CAISERTGTSGKGIETQYF.

Many counts were recorded for this clonotype. This chain uses TRBV7-9 with TRBJ1-2; no clear D. V was trimmed by 7 bases and J by 3 bases, leaving 12 bases between them. This CDR3 region has 13 residues. The germline gives CDR1 SEHNR, CDR2 FQNEAQ (reference sequence). The CDR3 loop is CASNPTTYYGYTF. The CDR3 nucleotides are TGTGCCAGCAACCCGACAACTTACTATGGCTACACCTTC. Based on the CDR3 plus reference TRBV7-9 and TRBJ1-2, the full variable domain is DTGVSQNPRHKITKRGQNVTFRCDPISEHNRLYWYRQTLGQGPEFLTYFQNEAQLEKSRLLSDRFSAERPKGSFSTLEIQRTEQGDSAMYLCASNPTTYYGYTFGSGTRLTVV.

This clonotype was counted at least ten times. The rearrangement joins TRBV3-1 to TRBJ1-1; TRBD1 is a possible D gene (6 bases). This CDR3 contains 15 residues. V was clipped by 2 bases and J by 3 bases, with 13 bases between them. Germline V gene lookup returns CDR1 LGHDT and CDR2 YNNKEL (reference sequence). CDR3 bases: TGTGCCAGCAGCCAACTCAGGGGATCGCACACTGAAGCTTTCTTT. This translates into CASSQLRGSHTEAFF.

The sample holds many counts of this clonotype. The genes are TRBV5-1 and TRBJ1-2, with 10 nucleotides matching TRBD1. The CDR3 totals 14 residues. Germline lookup yields CDR1 SGHRS and CDR2 YFSETQ. The ends lost 4 bases at V and 8 bases at J; junction bases unmatched: 8. The CDR3: CASSPLDRGVGYTF. The CDR3 region has the DNA TGCGCCAGCAGCCCATTGGACAGGGGGGTCGGCTACACCTTC.

This clonotype showed up many times. V gene TRBV12-3 or TRBV12-4 combines with J gene TRBJ2-1; TRBD2 agrees at 12 bases. This CDR3 is built from 15 residues. The J segment lost 7 bases and the V segment lost 6 bases, leaving 7 bases of the junction unmatched. CDR3 in DNA: TGTGCCAGCAGCCCTAGCGGGAGGGCCAAGAATGAGCAGTTCTTC. Protein sequence: CASSPSGRAKNEQFF.